One sample yielded the 13 T cell receptor beta chains listed below, sequenced in a study of early T cells in non-severe SARS-CoV-2 infection. TCRdb re-analysed the 5' RACE reads in MiXCR, keeping a single row per CDR3 protein. The sample records some 77,000 distinct CDR3 sequences, 5% being singletons. The sequencing used whole blood, collected at baseline. These TCRs come from an adult who was a healthcare worker with PCR-confirmed SARS-CoV-2 infection or an uninfected control (not recorded which).

V is TRBV6-1 and J is TRBJ2-2, with D unresolved. Germline V gene lookup returns CDR1 MNHNS and CDR2 SASEGT. V lost 7 bases, J lost 6 bases, and 9 bases lay in between. CDR3 length equals 12 residues. CDR3 nucleotide sequence: TGTGCCAGCACCCCGGTTGCCGGGGAGCTGTTTTTT. It encodes CASTPVAGELFF.

This clonotype was detected a few times. The J gene is TRBJ2-7, the V gene TRBV4-1; 11 bases match TRBD2. After removal of 0 bases from V and 4 bases from J, the junction contained 8 bases not matched to a gene. Germline V lookup: CDR1 MGHRA, CDR2 YSYEKL. CDR3 size: 17 residues. CDR3 protein: CASSQDRTSGRLYEQYF. The CDR3 coding sequence is TGCGCCAGCAGCCAAGATCGAACTAGCGGGAGACTATACGAGCAGTACTTC.

This clonotype was seen repeatedly, ten times or more. Written as DNA, the CDR3 is TGTGCCACAGGTTGGACAGGGGGAACAGATACGCAGTATTTT. Translation: CATGWTGGTDTQYF. The chain employs TRBV24-1 and TRBJ2-3; 10 bases agree with TRBD1. Germline values: CDR1 KGHDR, CDR2 SFDVKD. Trimming at V came to 10 bases and at J to 3 bases, leaving 6 bases not matched to a gene. The CDR3 is 14 residues long.

Only a few counts were recorded for this clonotype. The V gene is TRBV19, the J gene TRBJ1-5; tentative D call: TRBD1 (6 bases). The CDR3 has 14 residues. Between the trimmed V and J ends, which lost 10 bases and 3 bases, there was a span of 16 bases. The germline V gene has CDR1 LNHDA and CDR2 SQIVND (reference sequence). The DNA of the CDR3 is TGTGCCACCTCAGGGGTGGTTAACAATCAGCCCCAGCATTTT. Its protein product is CATSGVVNNQPQHF.

At least ten counts were recorded for this clonotype. This sequence joins TRBV10-1 and TRBJ2-1, with unresolved D. The germline CDR1 and CDR2 sequences are WNHNN and SYGVQD (reference sequence). This CDR3 comprises 14 residues. The ends were cut back, 5 bases at V and 6 bases at J, with 14 bases in the middle. The CDR3 DNA reads TGCGCCAGCAGTCCACGGGTAGCAGGCAATGAGCAGTTCTTC. The encoded protein is CASSPRVAGNEQFF.

The table lists this clonotype with a few counts. The rearrangement uses TRBV3-1 and TRBJ2-7; D might be TRBD1 (6 bases). The CDR3 runs 15 residues. CDR1 LGHDT and CDR2 YNNKEL come from the germline V gene (reference sequence). V dropped 0 bases and J dropped 1 base, with 10 bases sitting between them. This CDR3 reads CASSQDWQGSYEQYF. CDR3 DNA sequence: TGTGCCAGCAGCCAAGATTGGCAGGGGTCCTACGAGCAGTACTTC.

This clonotype occurred many times. The gene calls are TRBV20-1 and TRBJ2-3; the D is unclear. V lost 4 bases and J 5 bases, leaving 10 bases between the germline ends. Germline CDR1 is DFQATT and CDR2 is SNEGSKA (reference sequence). The length of the CDR3 is 12 residues. The CDR3 bases are TGCAGTGCTACGAGGAAAAGAGATACGCAGTATTTT. It translates to CSATRKRDTQYF.

This clonotype occurred many times. The gene calls are TRBV25-1 and TRBJ2-1, with D hard to call. V was clipped by 5 bases and J by 10 bases, with 12 bases between them. CDR1 and CDR2 (germline): MGHDK, SYGVNS. The CDR3 contains 12 residues. The CDR3 nucleotides are TGTGCCAGCAGTCCCCTCTTGCGGGAGCAGTTCTTC. Protein: CASSPLLREQFF.

This chain joins TRBV20-1 and TRBJ1-2, with D possibly being TRBD1 (6 bases). The CDR3 length is 13 residues. V was shortened by 5 bases and J by 4 bases, with 14 bases between the two germline ends. CDR1 is DFQATT, CDR2 SNEGSKA, per germline (reference sequence). The CDR3 is CSAWTAPGYGYTF. CDR3 nucleotide sequence: TGCAGTGCTTGGACAGCGCCAGGCTATGGCTACACCTTC.

In this sample, this clonotype turned up many times. The chain is built from TRBV5-1 and TRBJ2-3; 7 positions agree with TRBD2. The V gene's germline CDR1 is SGHRS and CDR2 YFSETQ. The CDR3 is 15 residues long. Trimming took 0 bases from V and 4 from J; bases not matched to a gene: 5. The CDR3 here is CASSLDPLAADTQYF. CDR3 DNA: TGCGCCAGCAGCTTGGATCCCCTAGCGGCAGATACGCAGTATTTT.

The CDR3 DNA reads as TGTGCCAGCACCTTGGGGCAGGGGGACACCTACGAGCAGTACTTC. This encodes CASTLGQGDTYEQYF. The rearrangement uses TRBV28 and TRBJ2-7, with 7 nucleotides matching TRBD1. The CDR3 length is 15 residues. Germline V gene data show CDR1 as MDHEN and CDR2 as SYDVKM. V was clipped by 7 bases and J by 2 bases; unmatched bases: 11.

In its sample, this clonotype was seen many times. This chain links TRBV20-1 with TRBJ2-7, with a tentative D call TRBD1 (6 bases). The CDR3 sequence is 14 residues long. Germline CDR1 DFQATT, CDR2 SNEGSKA (reference sequence). The V and J ends lost 6 bases and 3 bases respectively, with 18 bases between them. The CDR3 DNA reads TGCAGTGCCCCGAGCGCGGACAGAGGCTACGAGCAGTACTTC. Its translation is CSAPSADRGYEQYF.

This clonotype was recorded many times. This chain's CDR3 is CASSLVYRGIGEAFF. The CDR3 region has the DNA TGTGCCAGCAGTCTAGTTTACAGGGGGATCGGTGAAGCTTTCTTT. The chain is built from TRBV6-5 and TRBJ1-1; 8 nucleotides match TRBD1. The CDR3 length is 15 residues. Unmatched junction bases numbered 12, after V lost 5 bases and J lost 7 bases. Looked up from germline, CDR1 is MNHEY and CDR2 is SVGAGI.